This T cell receptor (beta chain) originates from a study of a mutant IDH1 vaccine in newly diagnosed glioma. For the study at large: Antecedent treatment encompassed radiotherapy, temozolomide, or their combination; the majority received both.

Sequencing was performed with immunoSEQ multiplex PCR; in TCRdb, only in-frame clones are kept and a portion is missing. The sample has about 38,000 clones, roughly 92% seen once. Losses at the gene ends were 5 bases for V and 4 bases for J; bases not matched to a gene: 2. Germline CDR1 reads SGHTA; CDR2 reads FQGNSA. The CDR3 covers 13 residues. Time point: baseline, week 1 (first vaccination visit). Described treatment: pre-vaccination baseline after standard-of-care therapy. In every donor, the tumor was a new WHO grade 3 or 4 IDH1-mutant, ATRX-lost astrocytoma. This chain joins TRBV7-2 and TRBJ2-4, with 7 bases matching TRBD1. This TCR derives from a man younger than 35 with glioma. Source: PBMCs, taken from a glioma patient treated with radiotherapy, temozolomide or both. CDR3 in DNA: TGTGCCAGCAGCACGGACAGGAAAAACATTCAGTACTTC. Encoded protein: CASSTDRKNIQYF.